This TCR beta chain was identified during a study of T-cell memory formation after mild COVID-19 (dated by TCRdb to the early 2020s). Describing the broader study: Most TCR sequence clusters were specific to one of the two donors. T-cell clones expanding and contracting after mild COVID-19 in two donors were tracked by longitudinal TCRalpha and TCRbeta repertoire sequencing. Two young, previously healthy adult volunteers made up the cohort, one male and one female. The investigation overall reported the following: Contracting CD4+ clones appeared mostly in the CM and EM memory subsets, whereas CD8+ clones were enriched in EMRA. The study covered only a couple of mild cases, and larger cohorts including severe cases with pre-infection samples were considered necessary. SARS-CoV-2 specificity of the second-wave clones peaking on day 37 was not confirmed. From day 15 to 85, contracting clones showed balanced CD4/CD8 phenotypes, whereas a second wave of clones that expanded from day 15 to 37 leaned towards CD4+. Some responding clones were detected in pre-infection memory, suggesting pre-existing cross-reactive memory T cells joined the SARS-CoV-2 response.

PBMCs were isolated by Ficoll-Paque density gradient centrifugation. Ends trimmed: V by 3 bases, J by 6 bases; bases unmatched to a gene: 5. The germline V gene provides CDR1 SGHTA and CDR2 FQGNSA. The CDR3, cysteine through phenylalanine, is 14 amino acids long. The kept DNA is CDR3 alone, 42 bases in frame from the first base. This clonotype was detected a few times. Its specific antigen is unknown. Within one base of it there is no much larger clone, and no base qualities were kept. Sequencing took place on an Illumina NovaSeq 6000. TCRalpha and TCRbeta cDNA libraries were built by 5'RACE with constant-segment primers, adding sample barcodes and unique molecular identifiers. Trizol reagent was used to extract RNA from every sample. Library amplification was performed in two PCR steps, and a second sample barcode and Illumina TruSeq adapters were introduced in the second step. Sequencing of the libraries was done on an Illumina NovaSeq, producing 2 x 150 bp paired-end reads. The published analysis was carried out like this. The reads were demultiplexed and collapsed into UMI-guided consensus sequences using migec v1.2.7. Using mixcr v2.1.11, UMI consensuses were aligned to TRA and TRB V and J templates and then assembled into clonotypes. A clonotype was counted as expanded or contracted only when both edgeR and NoisET called the clonotype significant, with the noise models trained on biological replicates. edgeR calls used a false discovery rate-adjusted p below 0.01 and a log2 fold-change threshold of 1. PCA with hierarchical clustering of max-normalized trajectories of the 1000 most abundant clonotypes was used as exploratory dynamics analysis. Each responding clone was given a CD4 or CD8 phenotype based on the CD4+ and CD8+ repertoires, which had been sequenced separately. The public reads were reprocessed in TCRdb via fastp at Q25 and MiXCR, keeping in-frame beta chains. Entries are consolidated by CDR3 protein sequence, retaining the most common genes and DNA. TCRdb's processing, not the authors' own work, is the source of the V and J calls. In this sample the table shows approximately 150,000 distinct CDR3 sequences, 15% to 20% of which occur a single time. The leading ten clones occupy around 2.4% of the sample.

The specimen sequenced was PBMCs or a T cell subset sorted from them (not recorded which). The chain joins TRBV7-2 to TRBJ2-7, and 10 bases in between align with TRBD2. The sequence came from an adult woman who had mild COVID-19 (a few samples of this study predate the infection). The sample titles of this study are shuffled in the database, so cell type and time point are left out; the donor was told from shared clones. In nucleotides, the sequence is TGTGCCAGCAGCTTTGGGACTAGCGTCTCCGAGCAGTACTTC. The resulting protein is CASSFGTSVSEQYF.